These T cell receptor beta chains were read from a single sample in a study of T-cell reconstitution after alpha-beta-depleted transplantation in children. TCRdb reprocessed the PCR reads via MiXCR and lists one record per CDR3 protein. Of about 610,000 distinct CDR3 sequences in the sample, roughly 10% were seen once. Sequenced material: PBMCs from the stem cell graft donor, taken from the stem cell graft. The source of these receptors is a human donor who donated a stem cell graft to a child with acute myeloid leukemia. Each CDR3 is given with its conserved first and last residue. D genes are given only for firm matches. Where a row states a size, it is once, few, many or the class of an expanded clone; other rows omit it.

J: TRBJ2-5; D: .; size: few; V: TRBV28; CDR3: CASSPLAGEGETQYF; DNA: TGTGCCAGCAGTCCCCTGGCAGGGGAGGGAGAGACCCAGTACTTC
J: TRBJ2-5; D: .; size: many; V: TRBV25-1; CDR3: CASSARGRETQYF; DNA: TGTGCCAGCAGCGCCAGAGGGAGGGAGACCCAGTACTTC
J: TRBJ2-1; D: .; size: few; V: TRBV7-9; CDR3: CASSPRDSGGEQFF; DNA: TGTGCCAGCAGCCCTCGGGACTCCGGGGGTGAGCAGTTCTTC
J: TRBJ2-7; D: .; size: few; V: TRBV7-2; CDR3: CASSSHNTYEQYF; DNA: TGTGCCAGCAGCTCGCACAACACCTACGAGCAGTACTTC
J: TRBJ2-1; D: TRBD2; size: .; V: TRBV11-2; CDR3: CASSAPLAGLGNEQFF; DNA: TGTGCCAGCAGCGCCCCTCTAGCGGGCCTAGGTAATGAGCAGTTCTTC
J: TRBJ2-7; D: TRBD2; size: .; V: TRBV20-1; CDR3: CSANPLGGISSYEQYF; DNA: TGCAGTGCTAACCCCTTGGGAGGGATTAGCTCCTACGAGCAGTACTTC
J: TRBJ2-1; D: .; size: many; V: TRBV11-1; CDR3: CASSMGGSYNEQFF; DNA: TGTGCCAGCAGTATGGGGGGTTCCTACAATGAGCAGTTCTTC
J: TRBJ2-5; D: .; size: once; V: TRBV6-5; CDR3: CASSYKHPSWGETQYF; DNA: TGTGCCAGCAGTTACAAACATCCTTCCTGGGGAGAGACCCAGTACTTC
J: TRBJ2-1; D: TRBD2; size: few; V: TRBV11-3; CDR3: CASSSSGRTYNEQFF; DNA: TGTGCCAGCAGCTCTAGCGGGAGAACATACAATGAGCAGTTCTTC
J: TRBJ1-5; D: .; size: many; V: TRBV21-1; CDR3: CASSKGDGSAVNQPQHF; DNA: TGTGCCAGCAGCAAGGGGGATGGATCGGCAGTTAATCAGCCCCAGCATTTT
J: TRBJ2-7; D: .; size: many; V: TRBV29-1; CDR3: CSVADRSSYEQYF; DNA: TGCAGCGTGGCCGACAGAAGCTCCTACGAGCAGTACTTC
J: TRBJ1-2; D: TRBD1; size: many; V: TRBV6-5; CDR3: CASSPGQRLNYGYTF; DNA: TGTGCCAGCAGTCCGGGACAGAGACTCAACTATGGCTACACCTTC
J: TRBJ2-3; D: TRBD1; size: .; V: TRBV29-1; CDR3: CSHRTGGPDTQYF; DNA: TGCAGCCACCGGACAGGGGGCCCAGATACGCAGTATTTT
J: TRBJ2-1; D: .; size: many; V: TRBV2; CDR3: CASSEVSGPEYNEQFF; DNA: TGTGCCAGCAGTGAGGTCAGCGGGCCTGAATACAATGAGCAGTTCTTC
J: TRBJ2-7; D: TRBD2; size: .; V: TRBV7-9; CDR3: CASSRVAGTTLWEQYF; DNA: TGTGCCAGCAGCCGAGTGGCCGGGACTACCCTATGGGAGCAGTACTTC
J: TRBJ2-1; D: .; size: few; V: TRBV15; CDR3: CATSAVWHEQFF; DNA: TGTGCCACCAGCGCAGTGTGGCATGAGCAGTTCTTC
J: TRBJ2-1; D: .; size: many; V: TRBV29-1; CDR3: CSVDTRVNNEQFF; DNA: TGCAGCGTTGACACAAGGGTTAACAATGAGCAGTTCTTC
J: TRBJ2-7; D: TRBD1; size: .; V: TRBV20-1; CDR3: CSAPRTTGREQYF; DNA: TGCAGTGCTCCGAGGACGACAGGGCGAGAGCAGTACTTC
J: TRBJ2-5; D: .; size: few; V: TRBV12-3/TRBV12-4; CDR3: CASSGTPGETQYF; DNA: TGTGCCAGCAGCGGGACTCCCGGGGAGACCCAGTACTTC
J: TRBJ1-1; D: .; size: many; V: TRBV6-2/TRBV6-3; CDR3: CASSYPDEAFF; DNA: TGTGCCAGCAGTTACCCAGACGAAGCTTTCTTT
J: TRBJ2-2; D: TRBD2; size: .; V: TRBV28; CDR3: CASSLSGRAYTGELFF; DNA: TGTGCCAGCAGTTTGTCCGGGAGGGCCTATACCGGGGAGCTGTTTTTT
J: TRBJ1-1; D: .; size: few; V: TRBV14; CDR3: CASSHGENTEAFF; DNA: TGTGCCAGCAGCCACGGGGAGAACACTGAAGCTTTCTTT
J: TRBJ2-7; D: TRBD2; size: few; V: TRBV7-2; CDR3: CASSSTLAGTRVYEQYF; DNA: TGTGCCAGCAGCTCAACCCTAGCGGGAACGAGGGTTTACGAGCAGTACTTC
J: TRBJ2-1; D: .; size: .; V: TRBV6-5; CDR3: CASSYSGRSSHKGSVEQFF; DNA: TGTGCCAGCAGTTACTCGGGTCGGAGTAGTCATAAGGGTTCGGTTGAGCAGTTCTTC
J: TRBJ2-1; D: .; size: .; V: TRBV6-2/TRBV6-3; CDR3: CASSFKPGGEQFF; DNA: TGTGCCAGCAGTTTTAAACCTGGGGGTGAGCAGTTCTTC
J: TRBJ2-2; D: .; size: .; V: TRBV6-1; CDR3: CAGGLGPGTGELFF; DNA: TGTGCCGGAGGATTAGGCCCGGGGACCGGGGAGCTGTTTTTT
J: TRBJ2-7; D: .; size: few; V: TRBV20-1; CDR3: CSAPLITGYEQYF; DNA: TGCAGTGCCCCCCTCATAACAGGCTACGAGCAGTACTTC
J: TRBJ1-2; D: .; size: few; V: TRBV18; CDR3: CASSPQDSYGYTF; DNA: TGTGCCAGCTCACCACAGGACAGCTATGGCTACACCTTC
J: TRBJ1-1; D: .; size: many; V: TRBV6-2/TRBV6-3; CDR3: CAIRQGGYTEAFF; DNA: TGTGCCATCCGCCAGGGAGGGTACACTGAAGCTTTCTTT
J: TRBJ1-3; D: .; size: many; V: TRBV5-6; CDR3: CASSLDLEPYSGNTIYF; DNA: TGTGCCAGCAGCTTGGACCTGGAACCCTACTCTGGAAACACCATATATTTT
J: TRBJ2-3; D: TRBD2; size: few; V: TRBV3-1; CDR3: CASSLRGTTNTQYF; DNA: TGTGCCAGCAGCCTTCGTGGGACTACCAATACGCAGTATTTT
J: TRBJ2-1; D: TRBD2; size: .; V: TRBV30; CDR3: CAWQGGLINEQFF; DNA: TGTGCCTGGCAGGGAGGGCTAATCAATGAGCAGTTCTTC
J: TRBJ2-1; D: .; size: .; V: TRBV2; CDR3: CASSERPGLHEQFF; DNA: TGTGCCAGCAGTGAACGCCCGGGGTTGCATGAGCAGTTCTTC
J: TRBJ2-5; D: TRBD2; size: .; V: TRBV20-1; CDR3: CCARDQGLAIGPGTQYF; DNA: TGCTGTGCTAGAGATCAAGGACTAGCGATCGGGCCGGGAACCCAGTACTTC